Shown below are 23 T cell receptor beta chains from a single sample sequenced in a study of CD8+ T cells in alopecia areata. Extracted from the samples, RNA was reverse transcribed into cDNA to serve as the sequencing template. Data came from immunoSEQ multiplex PCR; TCRdb stores just in-frame clones and leaves some out. The table shows approximately 99,000 clones, with 45% to 60% occurring only once. The sample was NKG2D-low CD8+ T cells sorted from blood. The receptor source for this set is a human donor with alopecia areata.

The rearrangement links TRBV5-1 to TRBJ2-3; 10 nucleotides match TRBD2. The CDR3 is 17 residues long. Per the germline V gene, CDR1 is SGHRS and CDR2 is YFSETQ. The trim removed 0 bases at V and 3 bases at J, leaving 7 bases unmatched. CDR3 DNA: TGCGCCAGCAGCTTGGATCCTAGCGGGAGTTTAACAGATACGCAGTATTTT. Residues: CASSLDPSGSLTDTQYF.

J is TRBJ1-1 and V is TRBV7-9; D call uncertain. V was cut by 5 bases and J by 8 bases, with 18 bases left in between. CDR1 is SEHNR and CDR2 is FQNEAQ in the germline V gene (reference sequence). This CDR3 is built from 14 residues. The CDR3 DNA is TGTGCCAGCAGCGACCCGGGCCTTGTGGCAGAAGCTTTCTTT. This gives the protein CASSDPGLVAEAFF. Full variable domain (rest looked up from reference TRBV7-9 and TRBJ1-1): DTGVSQNPRHKITKRGQNVTFRCDPISEHNRLYWYRQTLGQGPEFLTYFQNEAQLEKSRLLSDRFSAERPKGSFSTLEIQRTEQGDSAMYLCASSDPGLVAEAFFGQGTRLTVV.

This clone showed up just a few times. V usage is TRBV29-1 and J usage is TRBJ2-1; TRBD2 aligns across 7 bases. CDR3 size: 11 residues. The germline CDR1 and CDR2 sequences are SQVTM and ANQGSEA. Losses at the gene ends were 4 bases for V and 6 bases for J; bases not matched to a gene: 0. This CDR3 reads CSVGEGNEQFF. DNA for the CDR3: TGCAGCGTTGGGGAGGGCAATGAGCAGTTCTTC.

J is TRBJ2-1 and V is TRBV7-3, with unresolved D. The CDR3 loop spans 13 amino acids. Deletions cut 2 bases from V and 10 bases from J, with 12 bases between. In germline, CDR1 is SGHTA, CDR2 FQGTGA. The CDR3 loop is CASSLEVVSEQFF. The CDR3 region has the DNA TGTGCCAGCAGCTTAGAAGTAGTCTCCGAGCAGTTCTTC.

CDR3: CASSLVGANTGELFF. CDR3 sequence (DNA): TGTGCCAGCAGCTTAGTGGGGGCGAACACCGGGGAGCTGTTTTTT. The chain recombines TRBV7-3 with TRBJ2-2; D assignment may be TRBD1 or TRBD2 (5 bases each). The CDR3 covers 15 residues. CDR1 and CDR2 from the germline V gene are SGHTA and FQGTGA. The V end was cut by 2 bases, the J end by 0 bases, with 7 bases between.

The V gene is TRBV7-2, the J gene TRBJ2-7; D is ambiguous. Between the trimmed V and J ends, which lost 5 bases and 2 bases, there was a span of 10 bases. The germline V gene encodes CDR1 SGHTA and CDR2 FQGNSA. The CDR3 extends over 13 amino acids. The CDR3 DNA sequence: TGTGCCAGCAGCGCCTTTCGGACCTACGAGCAGTACTTC. It is translated as CASSAFRTYEQYF.

This clone was observed a single time. The chain links TRBV5-4 to TRBJ2-3, with 9 bases aligning to TRBD2. Trimming took 0 bases from V and 2 from J; bases not matched to a gene: 10. The CDR3 sequence is 18 residues long. CDR1 SGHNT and CDR2 YYREEE come from the germline V gene (reference sequence). In DNA, the CDR3 is TGTGCCAGCAGCTTGGCCGCCGCGGCTAGCGGGACCACAGATACGCAGTATTTT. It is translated as CASSLAAAASGTTDTQYF.

This clone was counted a few times. The rearrangement uses TRBV27 and TRBJ1-1, with D hard to call. Germline V gene sequence: CDR1 MNHEY, CDR2 SMNVEV (reference sequence). This CDR3 is built from 12 residues. The V gene lost 8 bases and the J gene lost 4 bases, with 11 bases spanning the gap. The CDR3 loop is CASGRPATEAFF. The CDR3 DNA follows: TGTGCCAGCGGGCGGCCGGCCACTGAAGCTTTCTTT.

The J gene is TRBJ2-7, the V gene TRBV28, with TRBD1 matching over 8 bases. The V and J ends lost 5 bases and 3 bases, in that order; junction bases with no gene match: 6. CDR1 MDHEN and CDR2 SYDVKM come from the germline V gene. This CDR3 is 14 amino acids long. The CDR3 DNA reads as TGTGCCAGCAGTCGGACAGGGATGGGCTACGAGCAGTACTTC. The encoded protein is CASSRTGMGYEQYF.

The chain is built from TRBV29-1 and TRBJ2-2; D gene ambiguous. CDR3 length: 11 amino acids. V lost 2 bases to trimming and J lost 5 bases, with 3 bases between them. Germline V gives CDR1 SQVTM, CDR2 ANQGSEA. The CDR3 reads CSVESTGELFF. The CDR3 nucleotides are TGCAGCGTTGAAAGTACCGGGGAGCTGTTTTTT.

This sequence joins TRBV27 and TRBJ2-1; TRBD2 agrees at 7 bases. This CDR3 is 14 amino acids long. Germline lookup yields CDR1 MNHEY and CDR2 SMNVEV (reference sequence). The V and J ends lost 3 bases and 4 bases, in that order; junction bases with no gene match: 3. The CDR3, as DNA: TGTGCCAGCAGTTTCAGCGGGGATTACAATGAGCAGTTCTTC. Protein sequence: CASSFSGDYNEQFF.

The chain uses TRBV19 and TRBJ2-7, with 7 bases that match TRBD2. The CDR3 runs to 13 residues. The V gene's germline CDR1 is LNHDA and CDR2 SQIVND (reference sequence). Trimming took 4 bases from V and 3 from J; bases not matched to a gene: 3. Here the CDR3 DNA reads TGTGCCAGTAGTAGCGGGAGCCTCTACGAGCAGTACTTC. The encoded protein is CASSSGSLYEQYF.

This rearrangement joins TRBV7-9 to TRBJ2-1, with D perhaps assigned TRBD1 or TRBD2 (5 bases each). V shed 7 bases and J shed 4 bases, with 17 bases lying between them. The CDR3 covers 15 residues. Germline V gene sequence: CDR1 SEHNR, CDR2 FQNEAQ (reference sequence). The DNA of the CDR3 is TGTGCCAGCACGGGGCCACGGGAAAAGTACAATGAGCAGTTCTTC. Translating gives CASTGPREKYNEQFF. The whole variable domain, remainder taken from reference TRBV7-9 and TRBJ2-1, is DTGVSQNPRHKITKRGQNVTFRCDPISEHNRLYWYRQTLGQGPEFLTYFQNEAQLEKSRLLSDRFSAERPKGSFSTLEIQRTEQGDSAMYLCASTGPREKYNEQFFGPGTRLTVL.

This clone was observed a few times. The chain joins TRBV5-1 to TRBJ2-1, with D perhaps matching TRBD1 (5 bases). This CDR3 is built from 16 residues. Germline V CDR1 and CDR2: SGHRS, YFSETQ. Trimming removed 3 bases at V and 12 bases at J, with 25 bases between. The DNA for the CDR3 is TGCGCCAGCAGCTCCCCCAGGGATCCCGAGGTCGGTAGGCAGTTCTTC. Its protein is CASSSPRDPEVGRQFF.

The CDR3 sequence: CASSTGPDEQFF. DNA for the CDR3: TGTGCCAGTAGTACAGGGCCGGATGAGCAGTTCTTC. This sequence joins TRBV19 and TRBJ2-1; perhaps TRBD1 as D (5 bases). CDR3 length: 12 residues. Germline CDR1 is LNHDA and CDR2 is SQIVND (reference sequence). Trimming shortened V by 4 bases and J by 8 bases, and 9 bases separated the two germline ends. The variable domain in full, completed from reference TRBV19 and TRBJ2-1, reads DGGITQSPKYLFRKEGQNVTLSCEQNLNHDAMYWYRQDPGQGLRLIYYSQIVNDFQKGDIAEGYSVSREKKESFPLTVTSAQKNPTAFYLCASSTGPDEQFFGPGTRLTVL.

The V call is TRBV6-6, the J call TRBJ2-7, with unresolved D. V was trimmed by 2 bases and J by 6 bases, leaving 8 bases between them. This CDR3 has 12 residues. CDR1 is MNHNY, CDR2 SVGAGI, per germline (reference sequence). As DNA, the CDR3 is TGTGCCAGCAGTTACGGCCCCCTCGAGCAGTACTTC. It encodes CASSYGPLEQYF.

This clone was detected once. The DNA for the CDR3 is TGTGCCAGCAGTTTAGTGGGCCCGGCCAAAAACATTCAGTACTTC. Translating it yields CASSLVGPAKNIQYF. This chain links TRBV27 with TRBJ2-4; D remains unclear. V lost 2 bases to trimming and J lost 1 base, with 9 bases between them. The V gene's germline CDR1 is MNHEY and CDR2 SMNVEV (reference sequence). This CDR3 has 15 amino acids.

Regarding this clone: The sample holds other DNA sequences that translate to the same CDR3. The chain joins TRBV29-1 to TRBJ2-7; possible D gene TRBD1, 6 bases. The germline V gene has CDR1 SQVTM and CDR2 ANQGSEA. The CDR3 runs 13 residues. V was clipped by 0 bases and J by 3 bases, with 9 bases between them. The chain's CDR3 is CSVEDSGDYEQYF. The CDR3 region has the DNA TGCAGCGTTGAAGATTCAGGGGACTACGAGCAGTACTTC.

This chain uses TRBV4-1 with TRBJ1-2; a possible D gene is TRBD1 (5 bases). Trimming took 6 bases from V and 2 from J, leaving 7 bases between them. CDR1 is MGHRA, CDR2 YSYEKL, per germline. This CDR3 has 12 residues. CDR3 amino acids: CASRGGNYGYTF. CDR3 in DNA: TGCGCCAGCAGGGGGGGGAACTATGGCTACACCTTC.

The genes are TRBV2 and TRBJ2-1; 12 positions agree with TRBD2. The ends lost 1 base at V and 8 bases at J; junction bases unmatched: 6. This CDR3 comprises 16 residues. CDR1 and CDR2 (germline): SNHLY, FYNNEI. This CDR3 reads CASSEVRLAGEYEQFF. The CDR3 nucleotides read TGTGCCAGCAGTGAAGTGAGACTAGCGGGAGAATATGAGCAGTTCTTC.

The chain joins TRBV27 to TRBJ2-7; D is possibly TRBD1 (5 bases). The CDR3 loop spans 13 amino acids. Germline V gene lookup returns CDR1 MNHEY and CDR2 SMNVEV (reference sequence). Trimming stripped 6 bases from V and 2 bases from J, with 11 bases between. The CDR3 region has the DNA TGTGCCAGCAGGGGGCTTCCCCCCTACGAGCAGTACTTC. Translating gives CASRGLPPYEQYF.

This clone appeared once. The chain has TRBV9 and TRBJ2-5; tentative D call: TRBD2 (7 bases). CDR3 length equals 15 residues. Germline lookup yields CDR1 SGDLS and CDR2 YYNGEE. The V gene lost 7 bases and the J gene lost 1 base, with 17 bases spanning the gap. This CDR3 reads CASQTGRGPQETQYF. The CDR3 region has the DNA TGTGCCAGCCAAACGGGGCGGGGGCCCCAAGAGACCCAGTACTTC.

The rearrangement uses TRBV21-1 and TRBJ2-2; the D segment call TRBD1 is taken from the table without a DNA check. TRBV21-1 is assigned pseudogene status. This CDR3 comprises 17 residues. The CDR3 spells CASSKAGRGMVTGELFF. The CDR3 coding sequence is TGTGCCAGCAGCAAAGCGGGCAGGGGGATGGTCACCGGGGAGCTGTTTTTT.